The clone carrying this T cell receptor beta chain was seen many times. The antigen is undetermined. This entry belongs to a study of T-cell memory formation after mild COVID-19. Findings of the study overall: Among clones contracting day 15 to 85, CD4/CD8 was balanced, whereas later expanders leaned CD4+. Contracting clones localized mainly to CM and EM when CD4+ and mainly to EMRA when CD8+. Memory cells collected pre-infection included some clones that later responded, suggesting cross-reactive memory joined.

cDNA libraries for TCR alpha and TCR beta, carrying sample barcodes and UMIs, came from 5'RACE with constant-segment primers. MiXCR, run by TCRdb on the 5' RACE reads, gives a single entry per CDR3 protein. The data contain approximately 440,000 distinct CDR3 sequences, roughly 20% of them singletons. V lost 5 bases and J lost 5, with 15 bases in between. This CDR3 spans 14 amino acids. The V and J genes are TRBV12-3 or TRBV12-4 and TRBJ2-5; perhaps TRBD2 as D (5 bases). The TCR comes from an adult woman who had mild COVID-19 (a few samples of this study predate the infection). Cell type and time point are not known. Specimen: PBMCs or a T cell subset sorted from them (not recorded which). CDR3 DNA: TGTGCCAGCAGTGTTACCAGCGGCGCGGAGACCCAGTACTTC. Translated: CASSVTSGAETQYF.